The entry below describes one T cell receptor (beta chain). What it binds is unknown. The record originates from a study of tumor-infiltrating lymphocytes in localized non-small cell lung cancer. Across the whole study: Each patient gave resected tumor and non-adjacent uninvolved lung tissue. Study-wide results and limits: Recurrence-free survival showed no association with tumor T-cell fraction. Different pieces of the same tissue were used for each assay. Not all patients were TCR sequenced, owing to tissue quantity.

Some clones are missing from TCRdb's copy, which holds only in-frame ones; the method was immunoSEQ multiplex PCR. The data contain some 15,000 clones, approximately 70% of them singletons. CDR1 is WSHSY, CDR2 SAAADI, per germline. The germline V and J ends were trimmed by 7 bases and 7 bases, with 8 bases remaining between them. The CDR3 sequence is 11 residues long. This TCR was sampled from a human donor with non-small cell lung cancer. The chain uses TRBV10-2 and TRBJ2-1, with D hard to call. The material sequenced was lung tumor tissue. CDR3 bases: TGCGCCAGCACCCCTGAGAATGAGCAGTTCTTC. This translates into CASTPENEQFF.